This T cell receptor beta chain was recovered during a study of blood T cell repertoires in COVID-19 (dated by TCRdb to about 2020). Background for the entire study: Samples covering the acute and convalescent phases of COVID-19 were provided by collaborators in the United States, Italy and Spain. The material from the prospective study consisted of cDNA or gDNA derived from T cells, B-cell-depleted T cells, or PBMCs. The dataset comprised deeply sampled blood TCRbeta repertoires from subjects exposed to, actively infected with, or recovered from COVID-19. A freely available public database, intended as a resource for researchers studying the immune response to SARS-CoV-2, is where the repertoires were released. The samples were drawn from two sources: the first 160 participants of the ongoing ImmuneRACE study, and about 1,300 subjects contributed by 6 global collaborators. Nearly every sample came with metadata listing a de-identified subject ID, COVID-19 status, age in years and sex. Where available, HLA class I and class II types were taken from metadata supplied by the sample provider and were not determined by assay-based typing. Broad study findings and their caveats: Clinical and demographic metadata were provided uncurated, with the amount varying by source and participant.

In the prospective study, participants were about 18 to 100 years old, resided in approximately 25 geographic areas of the United States, and were enrolled through a virtual design. Cohort assignment in the prospective study relied on participant-reported clinical history from a screening survey and a study questionnaire. Recovered participants in ImmuneRACE Cohort 3 were defined as having two consecutive negative NP/OP PCR tests, clearance from a healthcare professional, or resolution of symptoms. Each participant in the prospective study had whole blood, serum and a nasopharyngeal or oropharyngeal swab collected by mobile phlebotomists. Participants in the prospective study had the option to provide additional blood draws and questionnaires over a roughly 2-month period. Before DNA extraction, prospective study blood samples were shipped either frozen or at room temperature. There are 13 amino acids in the CDR3, from cysteine to phenylalanine inclusive. Solely the CDR3 DNA is kept, with 39 bases framed from the first base. V is cut by 5 bases and J by 3 bases, and the space between the germline ends is 10 bases.

The immunoSEQ Assay, a bias-controlled multiplex PCR, was used to amplify TCRbeta CDR3 regions from genomic DNA. From the authors' description of their analysis: Nucleated cell counts per sample were estimated from amplification of reference gene primers within the assay. Sequence reads were collapsed and filtered to measure the absolute abundance of every unique TCRbeta CDR3 rearrangement. Productive Simpson clonality was computed per sample as the square root of Simpson's diversity index over productive rearrangements. As stored in TCRdb, this immuneACCESS dataset retains in-frame rearrangements with V and J assigned. A fraction of the clones does not appear; measured against another copy, unresolved V genes explain less than half of the discrepancy, and the remainder lacks a known reason. The V and J calls and clone size come from that table; D and trimming were worked out from the DNA. In this sample the table shows 140,000 to 150,000 clones, around four fifths of which occur a single time. 6.2% of the sample rests with the top ten.

On this clone: No cognate antigen has been identified for it. The input lacks base qualities; no much larger clone sits a single base away.

The chain joins TRBV12-3 or TRBV12-4 to TRBJ1-1, with the D gene not confidently named. The sequenced material came from PBMCs or T cells enriched from blood (not recorded which). The sequence came from a woman aged 35 to 49 who had recovered from COVID-19. The CDR3 reads as follows: CASSPRTDTEAFF. The DNA sequence follows: TGTGCCAGCAGTCCTAGGACTGACACTGAAGCTTTCTTT.